This is a list of T cell receptor beta chains from one sample in a study of T cell clones after liver transplantation. Repertoires were generated with immunoSEQ multiplex PCR, while TCRdb's copy carries only in-frame clones and drops some. This table holds 60,000 or so clones, more than 70% found once. The sequenced sample was CD4+ T cells from blood, obtained at the 22-month timepoint. The receptors shown here come from a human patient who received a liver transplant. Some T cells may possibly be graft donor cells. The CDR3 runs from the conserved cysteine through the conserved F or W. Each record gives: CDR3 length, V gene, J gene, clone size, D gene, CDR3 DNA, CDR3 protein. A D gene is named only where the DNA matches it firmly. Clone size is shown for a subset of rows, as once, few, many or a class of expanded clone.

18	TRBV11-3	TRBJ2-1	NA	TRBD2	TGTGCCAGCAGCTTAAGGGTAACGGGGGGGCCTTATTACAATGAGCAGTTCTTC	CASSLRVTGGPYYNEQFF
16	TRBV5-1	TRBJ1-1	few	NA	TGCGCCAGCAGCTTGGGGGTGGCGGGGGCAGGGACTGAAGCTTTCTTT	CASSLGVAGAGTEAFF
15	TRBV9	TRBJ1-3	few	NA	TGTGCCAGCAGCGTTTCCGCGGAGGCTGGAAACACCATATATTTT	CASSVSAEAGNTIYF
16	TRBV5-5	TRBJ2-2	NA	TRBD1	TGTGCCAGCAGCTCGGACAGGGGGCGCGGCACCGGGGAGCTGTTTTTT	CASSSDRGRGTGELFF
13	TRBV7-2	TRBJ1-6	NA	NA	TGTGCCAGCAGCTTAGCCCAGAATTCACCCCTCCACTTT	CASSLAQNSPLHF
12	TRBV28	TRBJ1-2	NA	NA	TGTGCCAGCAGTTCCCAGGGGAATGGCTACACCTTC	CASSSQGNGYTF
13	TRBV6-1	TRBJ1-5	NA	NA	TGTGCCAGCAGTGAACAGTGGGATCAGCCCCAGCATTTT	CASSEQWDQPQHF
11	TRBV20-1	TRBJ1-1	few	NA	TGCAGTGCCAAGTGGGGCACTGAAGCTTTCTTT	CSAKWGTEAFF
13	TRBV7-8	TRBJ1-1	NA	NA	TGTGCCAGCAGCCGTCAACAGAAGACTGAAGCTTTCTTT	CASSRQQKTEAFF
14	TRBV21-1	TRBJ2-7	NA	NA	TGTGCCAGCAGCAAAGCTTCAGGGATCTACGAGCAGTACTTC	CASSKASGIYEQYF
17	TRBV7-6	TRBJ2-3	NA	TRBD2	TGTGCCAGCAGCTTAGGGGGACTAGCGGGCTACACAGATACGCAGTATTTT	CASSLGGLAGYTDTQYF
11	TRBV27	TRBJ2-5	NA	NA	TGTGCCAGCACCCAGCCCGGGCACCAGTACTTC	CASTQPGHQYF
16	TRBV11-2	TRBJ2-2	NA	TRBD1	TGTGCCAGCCTTCGGACCGGGACAGGATACACCGGGGAGCTGTTTTTT	CASLRTGTGYTGELFF
14	TRBV30	TRBJ1-1	NA	NA	TGTGCCTGGAGTACCACAACAGGGAACACTGAAGCTTTCTTT	CAWSTTTGNTEAFF
14	TRBV6-1	TRBJ2-2	NA	NA	TGTGCCAGCACCAGTCTGGGACTCACCGGGGAGCTGTTTTTT	CASTSLGLTGELFF
12	TRBV29-1	TRBJ2-3	NA	TRBD2	TGCAGCGTCAACGGGGGGACAGATACGCAGTATTTT	CSVNGGTDTQYF
12	TRBV7-8	TRBJ2-5	NA	NA	TGTGCCAGCAGCCGGATCCAAGAGACCCAGTACTTC	CASSRIQETQYF
16	TRBV10-3	TRBJ2-6	NA	NA	TGTGCCATCAATGGGGGTATTGGGTCTGGGGCCAACGTCCTGACTTTC	CAINGGIGSGANVLTF
12	TRBV21-1	TRBJ2-1	NA	NA	TGTGCCAGGCGGGGGGGCCACAATGAGCAGTTCTTC	CARRGGHNEQFF
14	TRBV28	TRBJ1-6	few	NA	TGTGCCACCCGGGGCTACATGGCCTCTTCACCCCTCCACTTT	CATRGYMASSPLHF
14	TRBV11-2	TRBJ1-6	NA	NA	TGTGCCAGCAGCTTTTCAGGGGATAATTCACCCCTCCACTTT	CASSFSGDNSPLHF
14	TRBV7-7	TRBJ2-3	NA	NA	TGTGCTAGCAGTTCACAGGGTTGGCAAGATACGCAGTATTTT	CASSSQGWQDTQYF
13	TRBV2	TRBJ2-5	NA	TRBD2	TGTGCCAGCAGGCCCGGGGGGGTCGGGACCCAGTACTTC	CASRPGGVGTQYF